These 13 T cell receptor beta chains were sequenced from one sample in a study of cytomegalovirus exposure and HLA in healthy donors. PCR involved 60 Vbeta and 13 Jbeta primers. Produced via immunoSEQ multiplex PCR; TCRdb's table is partial and in-frame only. The data contain under 110,000 clones, around 79% of them singletons. Sequencing was done on a sample of PBMCs. The receptor set was obtained from a woman aged 40 to 49 in good health and CMV-seronegative.

The chain employs TRBV6-1 and TRBJ2-7; TRBD2 matches 8 bases. There are 14 residues in the CDR3. The V gene end was trimmed by 2 bases and the J gene end by 4 bases; junction bases not matched to a gene: 4. Germline CDR1 and CDR2: MNHNS and SASEGT. The CDR3 here is CASSESGSAYEQYF. In DNA, the CDR3 is TGTGCCAGCAGTGAAAGCGGGAGCGCTTACGAGCAGTACTTC.

CDR3 amino acids: CASSLRGGETQYF. The CDR3 coding sequence is TGTGCCAGCAGCTTACGGGGGGGCGAGACCCAGTACTTC. This rearrangement joins TRBV7-2 to TRBJ2-5, with TRBD2 identical over 8 bases. CDR3 length equals 13 residues. Per the germline V gene, CDR1 is SGHTA and CDR2 is FQGNSA. V was clipped by 2 bases and J by 5 bases; unmatched bases: 1.

The V gene is TRBV7-2, the J gene TRBJ2-2, with a possible D match to TRBD2 (6 bases). The germline gives CDR1 SGHTA, CDR2 FQGNSA. V was pared by 5 bases and J by 3 bases, with 19 bases between. This CDR3 region has 17 residues. The CDR3 protein is CASSIIADLLDTGELFF. In DNA, the CDR3 is TGTGCCAGCAGCATTATAGCGGATCTCTTGGACACCGGGGAGCTGTTTTTT.

The rearrangement links TRBV9 to TRBJ1-2; D unresolved. Germline values: CDR1 SGDLS, CDR2 YYNGEE. V lost 3 bases, J lost 8 bases, and 17 bases lay in between. The CDR3 loop spans 14 amino acids. In DNA, the CDR3 is TGTGCCAGCAGCGATTTGGGCAGTCTGGCAGGCTACACCTTC. Encoded protein: CASSDLGSLAGYTF. The whole variable domain, remainder taken from reference TRBV9 and TRBJ1-2, is DSGVTQTPKHLITATGQRVTLRCSPRSGDLSVYWYQQSLDQGLQFLIQYYNGEERAKGNILERFSAQQFPDLHSELNLSSLELGDSALYFCASSDLGSLAGYTFGSGTRLTVV.

The chain recombines TRBV30 with TRBJ2-1; D not certain. V dropped 0 bases and J dropped 3 bases, with 6 bases sitting between them. The CDR3 has 13 residues. CDR1 and CDR2 (germline): GTSNPN, SVGIG (reference sequence). The CDR3 sequence is CAWSVLDYNEQFF. The CDR3 DNA follows: TGTGCCTGGAGTGTACTTGACTACAATGAGCAGTTCTTC.

Turning to this clone: A read error may produce the germline difference seen at one junction end. The rearrangement links TRBV27 to TRBJ2-7; 13 bases are a match to TRBD2. The CDR3 has 15 amino acids. Germline CDR1 reads MNHEY; CDR2 reads SMNVEV (reference sequence). The CDR3 bases are TGTGCCAGCAGCACTAGACTAGCGGGAGGTCACGAGCAGTGCTTC. Encoded protein: CASSTRLAGGHEQCF.

This rearrangement joins TRBV30 to TRBJ2-7, with TRBD2 matching 8 bases. Germline lookup yields CDR1 GTSNPN and CDR2 SVGIG (reference sequence). V dropped 0 bases and J dropped 8; count of bases not matched to a gene: 6. The CDR3 runs to 13 residues. In DNA form, the CDR3 reads TGTGCCTGGAGTGTCCGGGGGGGTAGTCAGCAGTACTTC. Translation: CAWSVRGGSQQYF.

The chain uses TRBV5-1 and TRBJ2-7; TRBD2 is a possible D gene (5 bases). CDR1 SGHRS and CDR2 YFSETQ come from the germline V gene. V was clipped by 2 bases and J by 7 bases, with 16 bases between them. There are 14 residues in the CDR3. The CDR3 is CASSFIAPPGEQYF. The DNA for the CDR3 is TGCGCCAGCAGCTTCATAGCGCCACCTGGGGAGCAGTACTTC. The whole variable domain, remainder taken from reference TRBV5-1 and TRBJ2-7, is KAGVTQTPRYLIKTRGQQVTLSCSPISGHRSVSWYQQTPGQGLQFLFEYFSETQRNKGNFPGRFSGRQFSNSRSEMNVSTLELGDSALYLCASSFIAPPGEQYFGPGTRLTVT.

This clone has just one count. The chain carries TRBV7-9 and TRBJ2-7; 10 nucleotides match TRBD1. This CDR3 is 16 amino acids long. The J segment lost 3 bases and the V segment lost 4 bases, leaving 9 bases of the junction unmatched. Germline CDR1 SEHNR, CDR2 FQNEAQ (reference sequence). CDR3: CASSSGTGATLYEQYF. DNA of the CDR3: TGTGCCAGCAGCTCCGGGACAGGGGCTACCCTCTACGAGCAGTACTTC.

Points on this clone: The CDR3 does not close with the conserved phenylalanine or tryptophan, likely indicating a read error. This sequence joins TRBV5-5 and TRBJ2-7, with 9 bases fitting TRBD2. CDR3 size: 14 residues. Germline values: CDR1 SGHKS, CDR2 YYEKEE (reference sequence). Losses at the gene ends were 5 bases for V and 4 bases for J; bases not matched to a gene: 7. The CDR3 loop is CASRLAGARYEQYS. The CDR3, as DNA: TGTGCCAGCAGGTTAGCGGGAGCTCGGTACGAGCAGTACTCC.

The V call is TRBV6-6, the J call TRBJ2-3; D is undetermined. The V and J ends lost 3 bases and 2 bases respectively, with 6 bases between them. The CDR3 is 13 residues long. The germline gives CDR1 MNHNY, CDR2 SVGAGI (reference sequence). CDR3 DNA: TGTGCCAGCAGTTATCGTTCCACAGATACGCAGTATTTT. It is translated as CASSYRSTDTQYF.

V is TRBV11-3 and J is TRBJ2-5; 9 nucleotides align to TRBD1. Germline CDR1 reads SGHNT; CDR2 reads YENEEA. This CDR3 region has 17 residues. J lost 1 base, V lost 5 bases, and 11 bases had no gene match. The CDR3 sequence: CASSPRTGDTTQETQYF. For the CDR3, the DNA is TGTGCCAGCAGCCCTAGGACAGGGGATACCACCCAAGAGACCCAGTACTTC.

This sequence joins TRBV15 and TRBJ2-2; TRBD2 agrees at 10 bases. J lost 3 bases, V lost 4 bases, and 5 bases had no gene match. The CDR3 has 16 residues. Looked up from germline, CDR1 is LNHNV and CDR2 is YYDKDF (reference sequence). The CDR3 sequence is CATSNRLAGDTGELFF. In DNA form, the CDR3 reads TGTGCCACCAGCAACCGGCTAGCGGGAGACACCGGGGAGCTGTTTTTT.